The 6 T cell receptor beta chains below all came from one sample that was sequenced in a study of response to subunit inactivated influenza vaccine. TCRdb used MiXCR to reprocess the RT-PCR reads, holding one entry per CDR3 protein. The sample lists around 580,000 distinct CDR3 sequences, over 9.5% occurring once. The specimen comprised PBMCs from blood, sampled on the day of vaccination. The receptors were sampled from a man aged 50-60 years who received an inactivated influenza vaccine.

This sequence joins TRBV12-3 or TRBV12-4 and TRBJ2-3; D might be TRBD1 or TRBD2, each matching 5 bases. The V end lost 3 bases, the J end lost 1 base, and 8 bases lay between the germline ends. The CDR3 runs to 14 residues. The DNA of the CDR3 is TGTGCCAGCAGTTTCGGGGCAGGCACAGATACGCAGTATTTT. Translation: CASSFGAGTDTQYF.

The chain carries TRBV20-1 and TRBJ2-7, with TRBD2 identical over 10 bases. Germline V lookup: CDR1 DFQATT, CDR2 SNEGSKA (reference sequence). The ends lost 1 base at V and 2 bases at J; junction bases unmatched: 5. The CDR3 loop spans 15 amino acids. CDR3 DNA sequence: TGCAGTGCTAGAGGCCTAGCGGGGGCCACCTACGAGCAGTACTTC. Residues: CSARGLAGATYEQYF.

J is TRBJ1-4 and V is TRBV7-2; D uncertain. The CDR3 spans 12 residues. V shed 4 bases and J shed 7 bases, with 7 bases lying between them. The germline CDR1 and CDR2 sequences are SGHTA and FQGNSA. The CDR3 spells CASSSQFEKLFF. CDR3 nucleotide sequence: TGTGCCAGCAGCTCCCAATTTGAAAAACTGTTTTTT.

The chain carries TRBV5-1 and TRBJ2-5; D might be TRBD1 or TRBD2, each matching 5 bases. This CDR3 has 14 amino acids. The V gene lost 5 bases and the J gene lost 3 bases, with 14 bases spanning the gap. The germline CDR1 and CDR2 sequences are SGHRS and YFSETQ. The CDR3 spells CASSPEGRKETQYF. As DNA, the CDR3 is TGCGCCAGCAGTCCAGAGGGACGGAAAGAGACCCAGTACTTC.

This clonotype was seen at least ten times. The chain links TRBV9 to TRBJ2-7; 10 nucleotides match TRBD2. The CDR3 is 15 residues long. Germline trimming cut 0 bases from V and 3 bases from J; bases unmatched to any gene: 3. From germline, CDR1 is SGDLS and CDR2 YYNGEE. CDR3 DNA sequence: TGTGCCAGCAGCGTAGCCACTAGCGGGATCTACGAGCAGTACTTC. Translation gives CASSVATSGIYEQYF.

The chain links TRBV4-3 to TRBJ1-3; D gene ambiguous. From germline, CDR1 is LGHNA and CDR2 YSLEER. Trimming stripped 1 base from V and 0 bases from J, with 7 bases between. The CDR3 is 15 amino acids. The CDR3 here is CASSQGRGSGNTIYF. The CDR3 bases are TGCGCCAGCAGCCAAGGACGGGGCTCTGGAAACACCATATATTTT.